This T cell receptor beta chain was obtained from a study of response to subunit inactivated influenza vaccine. This clonotype was recorded at least ten times. V was trimmed by 4 bases and J by 2 bases, leaving 6 bases between them. The CDR3 spans 12 residues. Germline loops: CDR1 LGHDT, CDR2 YNNKEL (reference sequence). TCRdb re-derived calls from the RT-PCR reads in MiXCR, one entry per CDR3 protein. This sample has hundreds of thousands of distinct CDR3 sequences, with 11% found just once. The same data also went into a second study, on T cells expressing NK-cell markers. That publication notes: The authors made TCR beta cDNA libraries by 5'RACE template switching. This switching added a universal primer site and UMIs.

J is TRBJ2-7 and V is TRBV3-1; no firm D call. The TCR sequence derives from a man between 50 and 59 years old who received an inactivated influenza vaccine. The sample was PBMCs from blood, taken on the day of vaccination. Written as DNA, the CDR3 is TGTGCCAGCAGCCGGGGAACCTACGAGCAGTACTTC. This gives the protein CASSRGTYEQYF.